This is a list of T cell receptor beta chains from one sample in a study of T-cell reconstitution after alpha-beta-depleted transplantation in children. A single record per CDR3 protein comes from TCRdb applying MiXCR to the PCR reads. The table has hundreds of thousands of distinct CDR3 sequences, more than 9% seen once. Material: PBMCs from the stem cell graft donor, obtained from the stem cell graft. These receptors were taken from a human donor who donated a stem cell graft to a child with acute myeloid leukemia. CDR3s include the opening cysteine and the closing phenylalanine or tryptophan. Each record gives: clone size, D gene, V gene, J gene, CDR3 DNA, CDR3 protein. D genes are given only for firm matches. The size of a clone is reported for some rows only, either as once, few or many, or as a class for expanded clones.

few	TRBD2	TRBV7-2	TRBJ2-7	TGTGCCAGCAGCTTACAGTCTAGCGGGAGTTCCGAGCAGTACTTC	CASSLQSSGSSEQYF
.	.	TRBV7-6	TRBJ2-7	TGTGCCAGCAGCCAGGATCCCCGGATAGGCGAGCAGTACTTC	CASSQDPRIGEQYF
few	.	TRBV7-9	TRBJ2-2	TGTGCCAGCAGCTTGTGGACGGGCACCGGGGAGCTGTTTTTT	CASSLWTGTGELFF
.	.	TRBV5-6	TRBJ2-7	TGTGCCAGCAGAGTGGGTTGGAGATCGGCCAACTACGAGCAGTACTTC	CASRVGWRSANYEQYF
many	.	TRBV10-3	TRBJ2-7	TGTGCCATCAGTGGGGCGACCTACGAGCAGTACTTC	CAISGATYEQYF
many	.	TRBV7-9	TRBJ1-1	TGTGCCAGCGGAGGACAGATGAACACTGAAGCTTTCTTT	CASGGQMNTEAFF
.	.	TRBV28	TRBJ2-5	TGTGCCAGCGCGGCATGGAAAGAGACCCAGTACTTC	CASAAWKETQYF
once	.	TRBV12-3/TRBV12-4	TRBJ1-5	TGTGCCAGCAGTCCTCGGACCCCCAGGAGCAATCAGCCCCAGCATTTT	CASSPRTPRSNQPQHF
.	TRBD1	TRBV28	TRBJ1-4	TGTGCCAGCAGTTTAGGGGACAGCTACCTAAAGGGGAATGAAAAACTGTTTTTT	CASSLGDSYLKGNEKLFF
.	.	TRBV7-2	TRBJ2-7	TGTGCCAGCAGCTTCCACAGCTGGGGCTCCTACGAGCAGTACTTC	CASSFHSWGSYEQYF
many	TRBD2	TRBV4-2	TRBJ2-7	TGTGCCAGCAGCCAAGGCGCTAGCGGGGCCTACGAGCAGTACTTC	CASSQGASGAYEQYF
few	.	TRBV7-9	TRBJ2-7	TGTGCCAGCAGCTCTAGGGATTCCTACGAGCAGTACTTC	CASSSRDSYEQYF
few	TRBD1	TRBV6-1	TRBJ1-1	TGTGCCAGCAGTGACGACAGGGCCAGTTGGGACACTGAAGCTTTCTTT	CASSDDRASWDTEAFF
.	.	TRBV29-1	TRBJ2-2	TGCAGCGTGGGAGGTGGGCGTTTAGAGGCCGGGGAGCTGTTTTTT	CSVGGGRLEAGELFF
many	.	TRBV27	TRBJ2-2	TGTGCCAGCAGTTTATGGGGGACTGTGACCGGGGAGCTGTTTTTT	CASSLWGTVTGELFF
many	.	TRBV19	TRBJ2-3	TGTGCCAGTAGTATCAATAGGTGGTCAGATACGCAGTATTTT	CASSINRWSDTQYF
.	.	TRBV19	TRBJ1-1	TGTGCCAGTAGTATAGCGGGGGCCTCGGCTGAAGCTTTCTTT	CASSIAGASAEAFF